The rows below give T cell receptor beta chains drawn from one sample of a study of shared clonotypes between healthy human individuals. Sequencing used immunoSEQ multiplex PCR; TCRdb keeps in-frame clones, though not all of them. The data show around 1 million clones, less than 85% seen once. The specimen was memory CD4+ T cells sorted from blood. These TCRs come from a man between 18 and 29 years old in good health. Both conserved end residues are part of each CDR3. D genes are given only for firm matches. Expanded clones get a size class; other rows say once, few or many, or leave the size out.

NA NA TRBJ2-1 TRBV5-6 CASSLGTTSYNEQFF TGTGCCAGCAGCTTGGGGACCACATCCTACAATGAGCAGTTCTTC
NA TRBD1 TRBJ1-2 TRBV2 CASSDLWDRENGYTF TGTGCCAGCAGTGACCTTTGGGACAGGGAGAATGGCTACACCTTC
NA NA TRBJ1-1 TRBV27 CASSFGGFDTEAFF TGTGCCAGCAGTTTTGGAGGGTTCGACACTGAAGCTTTCTTT
NA TRBD2 TRBJ2-4 TRBV10-3 CAISDGGEAKNIQYF TGTGCCATCAGTGATGGGGGGGAAGCCAAAAACATTCAGTACTTC
NA NA TRBJ1-1 TRBV21-1 CASSKIQGNTEAFF TGTGCCAGCAGCAAAATACAGGGAAACACTGAAGCTTTCTTT
NA TRBD1 TRBJ1-3 TRBV18 CATRGQAHSGNTIYF TGTGCCACTAGAGGACAGGCCCACTCTGGAAACACCATATATTTT
NA TRBD1 TRBJ2-7 TRBV5-4 CASSRYRGQSSYEQYF TGTGCCAGCAGCCGATACAGGGGCCAAAGCTCCTACGAGCAGTACTTC
once NA TRBJ2-6 TRBV4-1 CASSRSGQDRVSSGANVLTF TGCGCCAGCAGCCGATCAGGCCAGGACAGAGTTTCATCTGGGGCCAACGTCCTGACTTTC
NA TRBD2 TRBJ2-7 TRBV5-1 CASSRSGGSYEQYF TGCGCCAGCAGCAGAAGCGGGGGGTCCTACGAGCAGTACTTC
few NA TRBJ1-1 TRBV4-1 CASSQGQRNTEAFF TGCGCCAGCAGCCAAGGACAGAGAAACACTGAAGCTTTCTTT
NA TRBD1 TRBJ2-3 TRBV7-8 CASSPGGYGTDTQYF TGTGCCAGCAGCCCAGGGGGATACGGCACAGATACGCAGTATTTT
NA TRBD2 TRBJ2-7 TRBV11-2 CASSAPGGNEQYF TGTGCCAGCAGCGCCCCGGGGGGGAACGAGCAGTACTTC
NA NA TRBJ2-5 TRBV7-8 CASSLAVGLEETQYF TGTGCCAGCAGCTTAGCCGTGGGTTTGGAAGAGACCCAGTACTTC
NA TRBD1 TRBJ2-5 TRBV9 CASSRGTGTEQETQYF TGTGCCAGCAGTCGTGGGACCGGGACAGAGCAAGAGACCCAGTACTTC
NA NA TRBJ1-3 TRBV10-3 CAINQRSSGNTIYF TGTGCCATCAATCAGCGAAGCTCTGGAAACACCATATATTTT